This T cell receptor (beta chain) emerged from a study of blood T cells in healthy people across ages (dated by TCRdb to 2013 to 2016). Broadly, across the study: Template switching captured roughly one uniquely barcoded TCR beta cDNA molecule per two T cells in model experiments. The donors were divided into four age groups: young (average approximately 16 years), middle-aged (about 41), aged (about 60) and long-lived (around 80). The study analyzed two additional independent replicas of 1 million unique cDNA reads from the same blood draw for two donors, one aged 18 to 30 and one aged 80 or older. To track age-related changes in TCR beta repertoire diversity, the study relied on deep sequencing normalized with unique cDNA molecular identifiers. To avoid experimental bias, donors of different ages were distributed randomly across sequencing lanes. On the study overall, not on this receptor specifically: As age increased, observed TCR beta diversity per million T cells dropped in a roughly linear way, and a significant reduction was already evident by age approximately 40. The long-lived group showed more naive CD4+ T cells, fewer expanded clones and increased TCR diversity than the aged group, suggesting age selection. Since profiling was done on bulk unsorted PBMCs, naive and antigen-experienced compartments could not be conclusively compared. A strong correlation was found between observed TCR beta diversity and the percentage of naive T cells measured by flow cytometry. Estimates of total diversity from one million sequenced T cells were regarded as lower bounds and underestimates. Donor CMV infection status was unknown, potentially confounding age-related changes in expanded clonotypes.

The donors were 40 or so Caucasian individuals from Russia, aged roughly 6 to 100 years, who were systemically healthy. Each donor gave 8 to 10 milliliters of peripheral blood, drawn into EDTA-treated Vacutainer tubes. Ficoll-Paque density-gradient centrifugation was used to isolate PBMCs, with at least 7 million per sample. Total RNA, at least 6 micrograms per sample, was extracted from PBMCs with Trizol reagent. The percentages of naive CD45RAhigh/CD27high T cells were determined by flow cytometry on a PBMC aliquot from every donor. The CDR3 starts with the cysteine, ends with the phenylalanine, and has 19 residues. Of the read, only the CDR3 DNA is kept; its 57 bases are in frame from base 1. In the germline V gene, CDR1 corresponds to SGHAT and CDR2 to FQNNGV. At the junction V is shortened by 3 bases and J by 3 bases; bases outside the gene matches: 16. The library was obtained by 5' RACE. The instrument given in TCRdb is Illumina HiSeq 2500. The second PCR ran for roughly 7 to 12 cycles and used a J-beta primer mix along with a sample-barcoded 5' primer. Each TCR beta cDNA molecule received a unique molecular identifier from a template-switch 5' adaptor carrying 12 random nucleotides. At least 2.5 million CDR3-containing paired-end reads were obtained from each sample. The Mint cDNA synthesis kit, primed by a TRBC-specific oligonucleotide, was used to synthesize first-strand cDNA from all RNA. Following uracil-DNA glycosylase treatment, all cDNA underwent a first 18-cycle PCR with the universal primers M1SS and BC2_uni_R. The published analysis was carried out like this. Each sample was normalized by randomly selecting 1 million high-quality reads, each carrying a distinct molecular identifier. Instead of being binned into consensus sequences, reads that shared molecular identifiers were thrown out. CDR3 identification, clonotype clustering and error correction used MiTCR with a Q25 quality threshold and the strictest error-elimination algorithm. A nonparametric unseen species model with Euler transformation was used to estimate lower-bound total TCR beta diversity. TCRdb applied fastp at Q25 and MiXCR to the public reads, then kept only in-frame beta chains. CDR3 protein sequences are deduplicated, and each keeps its most common genes and DNA. TCRdb's processing, not the study's, gives the V and J calls here. The sample records approximately 1,100,000 distinct CDR3 sequences, more than 35% of which are singletons. The ten largest clonotypes hold approximately 20% of the sample.

Remarks on this clonotype: Which antigen it targets is not known. Nothing much larger sits one base from this clone, and base qualities are not available.

The sequence links TRBV11-2 to TRBJ2-4; the junction holds 8 bases that match TRBD1. Sequencing input: blood. The TCR sequence derives from a woman aged 55-70 years in good health. CDR3 sequence: CASSFSPIGQGAVKNIQYF. The bases read TGTGCCAGCAGCTTTTCCCCTATCGGGCAGGGGGCAGTCAAAAACATTCAGTACTTC.